The T cell receptor (beta chain) described here comes from a study of cytomegalovirus exposure and HLA in healthy donors. Study-wide context: An analysis done earlier identified 95 million to 140 million unique TCR beta sequences from around 180 million T cells.

This clone was seen just once. Its matching antigen is unknown. Study-wide points: Some TCR beta chains (more than 150 of them) were listed as cytomegalovirus-associated.

The CDR3 extends over 17 amino acids. The trim removed 1 base at V and 4 bases at J, leaving 10 bases unmatched. Germline V gene lookup returns CDR1 MGHRA and CDR2 YSYEKL. PCR used 60 Vbeta primers and 13 Jbeta primers. TCRdb's copy holds only in-frame clones and misses some; the assay was immunoSEQ multiplex PCR. The table lists some 99,000 clones, roughly two thirds of them singletons. Specimen: PBMCs. This clonotype originated in a female donor in good health and CMV-seronegative. This chain joins TRBV4-1 and TRBJ1-5; 7 positions agree with TRBD1. CDR3 residues: CASSQAPLGQLNQPQHF. The CDR3 nucleotides are TGCGCCAGCAGCCAAGCCCCATTGGGACAGCTAAATCAGCCCCAGCATTTT.